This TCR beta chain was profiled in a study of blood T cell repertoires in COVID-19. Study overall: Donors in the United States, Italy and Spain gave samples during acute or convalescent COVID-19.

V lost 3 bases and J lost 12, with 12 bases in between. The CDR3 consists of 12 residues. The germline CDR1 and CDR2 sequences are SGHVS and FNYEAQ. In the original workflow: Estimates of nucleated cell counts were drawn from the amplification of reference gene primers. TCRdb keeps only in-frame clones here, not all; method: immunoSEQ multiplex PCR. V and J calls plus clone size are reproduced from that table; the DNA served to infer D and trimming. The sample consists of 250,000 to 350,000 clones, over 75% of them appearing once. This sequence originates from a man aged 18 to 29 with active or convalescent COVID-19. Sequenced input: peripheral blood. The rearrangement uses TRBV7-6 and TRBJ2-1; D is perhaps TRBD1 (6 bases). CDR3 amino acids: CASSLGAEGQFF. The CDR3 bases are TGTGCCAGCAGCTTGGGGGCTGAGGGGCAGTTCTTC.